This TCR beta chain was captured by sequencing in a study of control samples from healthy donors and cancer patients. Profiling relied on immunoSEQ multiplex PCR, and the TCRdb table lists in-frame clones only, not all of them. The sample records some 130,000 clones, 80% to 95% being singletons. The CDR3 loop spans 12 amino acids. The V and J ends lost 3 bases and 11 bases respectively, with 11 bases between them. From germline, CDR1 is SNHLY and CDR2 FYNNEI. The chain couples TRBV2 to TRBJ2-1; D is uncertain. Sequencing was carried out using blood. The clonotype comes from a man in his forties in good health. The DNA for the CDR3 is TGTGCCAGCAGTGATCTGGGGAAAAAGCAGTTCTTC. This sequence encodes CASSDLGKKQFF.